One sample yielded the 16 T cell receptor beta chains listed below, sequenced in a study of T-cell reconstitution after alpha-beta-depleted transplantation in children. Unique molecular identifiers tagged the TCRbeta library. From the PCR reads, TCRdb called clonotypes with MiXCR, one entry per CDR3 protein. This table holds about 440,000 distinct CDR3 sequences, around two fifths found once. Here the sequenced sample was PBMCs, taken before TCRalphabeta/CD19-depleted stem cell transplant. The receptors derive from a girl aged 2-10 years with aplastic anemia, due to receive a stem cell transplant.

Many counts were recorded for this clonotype. V is TRBV7-2 and J is TRBJ2-7; 9 bases map to TRBD1. The junction had 11 bases not matched to a gene; V was cut back by 4 bases and J by 7 bases. In germline, CDR1 is SGHTA, CDR2 FQGNSA. The CDR3 runs to 15 residues. The CDR3: CASSSSGTGIREQYF. In DNA, the CDR3 is TGTGCCAGCAGCTCTTCCGGGACAGGGATTAGGGAGCAGTACTTC.

The genes are TRBV10-3 and TRBJ2-7, with D perhaps TRBD2 (5 bases). Trimming took off 4 bases at V and 6 bases at J, with 10 bases between the two ends. The CDR3 consists of 12 residues. The germline V gene encodes CDR1 ENHRY and CDR2 SYGVKD. CDR3 sequence reads: CAISGLAAEQYF. The CDR3 DNA reads TGTGCCATCAGTGGCCTAGCTGCCGAGCAGTACTTC.

This clonotype was seen a single time. The gene calls are TRBV9 and TRBJ2-5, with 15 bases lining up with TRBD2. CDR1 is SGDLS, CDR2 YYNGEE, per germline. This CDR3 comprises 18 residues. The V gene end was trimmed by 0 bases and the J gene end by 7 bases; junction bases not matched to a gene: 10. The CDR3, as DNA: TGTGCCAGCAGCGTAGAAGATCGGACTAGCGGGAGGGCCGGGACCCAGTACTTC. Translated: CASSVEDRTSGRAGTQYF. Together with reference TRBV9 and TRBJ2-5, the CDR3 gives the full variable domain: DSGVTQTPKHLITATGQRVTLRCSPRSGDLSVYWYQQSLDQGLQFLIQYYNGEERAKGNILERFSAQQFPDLHSELNLSSLELGDSALYFCASSVEDRTSGRAGTQYFGPGTRLLVL.

This chain joins TRBV7-9 and TRBJ1-1, with D perhaps TRBD1 (6 bases). The V gene's germline CDR1 is SEHNR and CDR2 FQNEAQ (reference sequence). The V and J ends lost 1 base and 9 bases respectively, with 12 bases between them. This CDR3 comprises 13 residues. CDR3 in amino acids: CASSLVGAGQAFF. CDR3 DNA: TGTGCCAGCAGCTTAGTGGGGGCCGGCCAAGCTTTCTTT.

This clonotype was detected only a few times. V usage is TRBV15 and J usage is TRBJ2-1; TRBD2 aligns across 10 bases. Germline V lookup: CDR1 LNHNV, CDR2 YYDKDF (reference sequence). V gave up 6 bases and J gave up 8 bases; unmatched junction bases: 7. This CDR3 has 14 amino acids. DNA of the CDR3: TGTGCCACCAGGACGGGACTAGCGTTTGATGAGCAGTTCTTC. Translated: CATRTGLAFDEQFF.

The V and J genes are TRBV3-1 and TRBJ2-3; 7 bases map to TRBD2. CDR3 length: 13 residues. After removal of 5 bases from V and 3 bases from J, the junction contained 2 bases not matched to a gene. Germline values: CDR1 LGHDT, CDR2 YNNKEL (reference sequence). The CDR3, as DNA: TGTGCCAGCAGCGGACTAGGGACAGATACGCAGTATTTT. It is translated as CASSGLGTDTQYF.

Ten or more counts support this clonotype. The V call is TRBV7-2, the J call TRBJ2-2; 11 bases are shared with TRBD2. The V gene end was trimmed by 5 bases and the J gene end by 1 base; junction bases not matched to a gene: 3. The CDR3 length is 16 residues. Germline assignment: CDR1 SGHTA and CDR2 FQGNSA. DNA for the CDR3: TGTGCCAGCAGCCAAACTAGCGGGAGGAACACCGGGGAGCTGTTTTTT. It specifies CASSQTSGRNTGELFF.

The sample holds a few counts of this clonotype. The V gene is TRBV5-5, the J gene TRBJ2-5; D unclear. The length of the CDR3 is 15 residues. CDR1 is SGHKS, CDR2 YYEKEE, per germline (reference sequence). V lost 0 bases and J lost 4, with 13 bases in between. The CDR3 reads CASSLASPYGETQYF. CDR3 nucleotide sequence: TGTGCCAGCAGCTTGGCCTCTCCCTACGGAGAGACCCAGTACTTC. Based on the CDR3 plus reference TRBV5-5 and TRBJ2-5, the full variable domain is DAGVTQSPTHLIKTRGQQVTLRCSPISGHKSVSWYQQVLGQGPQFIFQYYEKEERGRGNFPDRFSARQFPNYSSELNVNALLLGDSALYLCASSLASPYGETQYFGPGTRLLVL.

This chain connects TRBV6-1 to TRBJ2-3; 8 nucleotides match TRBD1. Per germline, CDR1 MNHNS and CDR2 SASEGT. With 5 bases clipped from V and 3 bases from J, the junction kept 13 bases outside the gene matches. CDR3 length: 17 amino acids. CDR3 coding DNA: TGTGCCAGCAGTCTTACAGGGGGTCATGGAATAACAGATACGCAGTATTTT. It is translated as CASSLTGGHGITDTQYF.

This chain links TRBV7-2 with TRBJ2-5; 16 bases fit TRBD2. Germline V gene sequence: CDR1 SGHTA, CDR2 FQGNSA. V lost 1 base to trimming and J lost 5 bases; unmatched junction nucleotides: 4. The CDR3 length is 17 residues. As DNA, the CDR3 is TGTGCCAGCAGCTTAGGGGGACTAGCGGGGGGGCGCGAGACCCAGTACTTC. Protein: CASSLGGLAGGRETQYF.

This clonotype was observed a handful of times. The chain couples TRBV5-1 to TRBJ1-1, with 7 bases aligning to TRBD1. The CDR3 covers 15 residues. Germline-derived CDR1 and CDR2 are SGHRS and YFSETQ. V shed 0 bases and J 6 bases; nucleotides not matched to a gene: 8. The DNA of the CDR3 is TGCGCCAGCAGCTTGGGGGTTGACAGGGCAGCTGAAGCTTTCTTT. Its translation: CASSLGVDRAAEAFF. Full variable domain (missing parts from reference TRBV5-1 and TRBJ1-1): KAGVTQTPRYLIKTRGQQVTLSCSPISGHRSVSWYQQTPGQGLQFLFEYFSETQRNKGNFPGRFSGRQFSNSRSEMNVSTLELGDSALYLCASSLGVDRAAEAFFGQGTRLTVV.

This clonotype was counted once. The chain combines TRBV20-1 with TRBJ1-2, with D unclear. This CDR3 spans 15 amino acids. The V end was cut by 0 bases, the J end by 0 bases, with 11 bases between. The germline V gene has CDR1 DFQATT and CDR2 SNEGSKA (reference sequence). The CDR3, as DNA: TGCAGTGCTAGAGATCTCGCCGGAACTAACTATGGCTACACCTTC. It is translated as CSARDLAGTNYGYTF.

The genes are TRBV5-1 and TRBJ1-1; D unclear. Trimming cost V 0 bases and J 7 bases, with 7 bases left between them. The CDR3 spans 12 residues. Germline V gene sequence: CDR1 SGHRS, CDR2 YFSETQ. The CDR3 here is CASSLAGREAFF. The CDR3 nucleotides read TGCGCCAGCAGCTTGGCCGGGCGTGAAGCTTTCTTT.

The sample holds many counts of this clonotype. This chain uses TRBV12-3 or TRBV12-4 with TRBJ2-1; no clear D gene. This CDR3 contains 15 residues. Trimming removed 2 bases from V and 1 base from J, with 9 bases in between. The CDR3 nucleotides are TGTGCCAGCAGTTTATGGGCGTCTTCCTACAATGAGCAGTTCTTC. It specifies CASSLWASSYNEQFF.

The rearrangement joins TRBV6-2 or TRBV6-3 to TRBJ2-3; a possible D gene is TRBD2 (6 bases). CDR1 and CDR2 from the germline V gene are MNHEY and SVGEGT. Trimming took off 7 bases at V and 2 bases at J, with 13 bases between the two ends. The CDR3 is 14 residues long. In nucleotides, the CDR3 is TGTGCCAGCACCCCGGGACTCCTCACAGATACGCAGTATTTT. It yields the protein CASTPGLLTDTQYF.

This clonotype was counted a few times. The CDR3 here is CSARSGPRVEKLFF. CDR3 coding DNA: TGCAGTGCAAGGTCAGGGCCGAGGGTTGAAAAACTGTTTTTT. The rearrangement uses TRBV20-1 and TRBJ1-4; tentatively, D is TRBD1 (5 bases). Trimming left V 6 bases short and J 7 bases short, with 18 bases between. From germline, CDR1 is DFQATT and CDR2 SNEGSKA (reference sequence). The CDR3 is 14 residues long.